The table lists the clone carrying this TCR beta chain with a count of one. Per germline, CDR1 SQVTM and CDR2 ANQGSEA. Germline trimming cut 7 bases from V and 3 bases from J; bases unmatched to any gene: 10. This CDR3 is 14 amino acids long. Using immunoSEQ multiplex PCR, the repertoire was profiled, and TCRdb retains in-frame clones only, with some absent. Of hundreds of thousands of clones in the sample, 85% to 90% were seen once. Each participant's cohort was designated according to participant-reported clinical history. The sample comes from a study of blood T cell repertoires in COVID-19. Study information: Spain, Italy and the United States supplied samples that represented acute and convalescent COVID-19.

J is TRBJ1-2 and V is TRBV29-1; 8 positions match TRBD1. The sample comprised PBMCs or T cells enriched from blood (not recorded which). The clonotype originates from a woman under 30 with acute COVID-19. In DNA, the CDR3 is TGCAGCGCCCCCGCAGGGGGCCGGGACTATGGCTACACCTTC. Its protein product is CSAPAGGRDYGYTF.